Presented here are 21 T cell receptor beta chains from one specimen sequenced in a study of CXCR3-negative and CXCR3-positive naive CD8 T cells. Libraries of TRB cDNA were made by 5' RACE and carried UMIs. TCRdb reworked the 5' RACE reads into one entry per CDR3 protein, no DNA. The sample holds around 96,000 distinct CDR3 sequences. The sample consisted of naive CXCR3- CD8+ T cells from blood. Subset given: CD45RO-CCR7+CD27+CD95- naive CD8+ T cells lacking CXCR3 (TNR3-). The receptors here all came from a human donor in good health. Some clones in this sample may be carry-over from other donors' samples.

V and J are TRBV14 and TRBJ2-7; as DNA is missing, the TRBD1 call by TCRdb cannot be tested. Germline CDR1 is SGHDN and CDR2 is FVKESK. CDR3 length: 16 residues. The CDR3 sequence: CASSQRPGQGSHEQYF.

This chain's CDR3 is CASSQDSRVGQPQHF. The rearrangement links TRBV4-3 to TRBJ1-5; there is no DNA to check the TCRdb D call of TRBD1. The CDR3 extends over 15 amino acids. The germline CDR1 and CDR2 sequences are LGHNA and YSLEER.

The chain combines TRBV27 with TRBJ1-5. CDR1 and CDR2 from the germline V gene are MNHEY and SMNVEV (reference sequence). The CDR3 totals 13 residues. The CDR3 here is CASREWDNQPQHF.

This chain links TRBV4-2 with TRBJ2-1. Germline CDR1 LGHNA, CDR2 YNFKEQ. This CDR3 spans 17 amino acids. CDR3 region: CASSQDLTSDYYNEQFF.

CDR3 residues: CASSQLLAGPTDTQYF. The chain links TRBV5-1 to TRBJ2-3; absent DNA, TCRdb's TRBD2 call cannot be checked. The CDR3 totals 16 residues. Per germline, CDR1 SGHRS and CDR2 YFSETQ.

This chain uses TRBV2 with TRBJ2-5; TCRdb selects TRBD2, and the lack of DNA leaves this call unchecked. CDR1 and CDR2 (germline): SNHLY, FYNNEI. The CDR3 sequence is 16 residues long. This CDR3 reads CASSEILTSGEETQYF.

The chain links TRBV12-3 or TRBV12-4 to TRBJ2-3; TCRdb selects TRBD1, and the lack of DNA leaves this call unchecked. The CDR3 is made up of 14 amino acids. The CDR3 loop is CASSYRDERVWQYF.

V usage is TRBV28 and J usage is TRBJ2-7; with no DNA, the TCRdb D assignment of TRBD1 cannot be verified. The CDR3 has 15 amino acids. Germline CDR1 and CDR2: MDHEN and SYDVKM. CDR3: CASSTDKGASYEQYF.

J is TRBJ1-3 and V is TRBV29-1. The CDR3 covers 15 residues. From germline, CDR1 is SQVTM and CDR2 ANQGSEA. The CDR3 loop reads CSVEDLSGSGNTIYF. The entire variable domain, with the rest obtained from reference TRBV29-1 and TRBJ1-3, is as follows: SAVISQKPSRDICQRGTSLTIQCQVDSQVTMMFWYRQQPGQSLTLIATANQGSEATYESGFVIDKFPISRPNLTFSTLTVSNMSPEDSSIYLCSVEDLSGSGNTIYFGEGSWLTVV.

This rearrangement joins TRBV20-1 to TRBJ2-2; checking the TCRdb D call of TRBD1 is not possible without DNA. The CDR3 extends over 14 amino acids. CDR1 is DFQATT and CDR2 is SNEGSKA in the germline V gene (reference sequence). CDR3 sequence: CSARDPGVSGELFF.

The chain couples TRBV4-3 to TRBJ2-3; the TCRdb call, TRBD2, lacks DNA for checking. Germline loops: CDR1 LGHNA, CDR2 YSLEER. The CDR3 is made up of 16 amino acids. The CDR3 loop reads CASSQENAPSTDTQYF.

The CDR3 protein is CASSLLATYNEQFF. The rearrangement joins TRBV7-9 to TRBJ2-1; TCRdb's D gene call, TRBD2, goes unchecked for lack of DNA. CDR1 and CDR2 from the germline V gene are SEHNR and FQNEAQ (reference sequence). This CDR3 comprises 14 residues.

This rearrangement joins TRBV28 to TRBJ1-1. From germline, CDR1 is MDHEN and CDR2 SYDVKM. This CDR3 is built from 12 residues. CDR3 amino acids: CASSPFSREAFF.

V usage is TRBV20-1 and J usage is TRBJ2-1. Germline V gene lookup returns CDR1 DFQATT and CDR2 SNEGSKA (reference sequence). The CDR3 contains 11 residues. This CDR3 reads CSARSDNEQFF.

The rearrangement joins TRBV20-1 to TRBJ2-1; TCRdb returns TRBD1, unconfirmable since there is no DNA. The CDR3 spans 17 residues. CDR1 and CDR2 from the germline V gene are DFQATT and SNEGSKA (reference sequence). CDR3 residues: CSARDLRGDLSYNEQFF.

The J gene is TRBJ2-3, the V gene TRBV11-3; without DNA, the TCRdb call of TRBD1 cannot be checked. Germline loops: CDR1 SGHNT, CDR2 YENEEA. The CDR3 has 15 amino acids. The CDR3 is CASSLRTGSTDTQYF.

The CDR3 sequence: CSVEAGTYNEQFF. The chain carries TRBV29-1 and TRBJ2-1. The CDR3 has 13 residues. Per the germline V gene, CDR1 is SQVTM and CDR2 is ANQGSEA.

The chain employs TRBV20-1 and TRBJ2-1; with no DNA, the TCRdb D assignment of TRBD2 cannot be verified. The CDR3 loop spans 16 amino acids. The germline V gene has CDR1 DFQATT and CDR2 SNEGSKA (reference sequence). This CDR3 is CSAPVELAGVGNEQFF.

This chain links TRBV7-2 with TRBJ2-7. The CDR3 extends over 15 amino acids. Germline CDR1 reads SGHTA; CDR2 reads FQGNSA. The CDR3 sequence: CASSDTVGTSYEQYF.

This chain joins TRBV18 and TRBJ2-3. Germline assignment: CDR1 KGHSH and CDR2 LQKENI. The CDR3 is 15 residues long. CDR3 sequence reads: CASSPRIPSTDTQYF.

The gene calls are TRBV3-1 and TRBJ1-5; TCRdb's D call of TRBD1 is untestable without DNA. Per germline, CDR1 LGHDT and CDR2 YNNKEL (reference sequence). The CDR3 runs to 16 residues. CDR3: CASSQGRRGTNQPQHF.